Below, 27 T cell receptor beta chains from the same sample are listed, as sequenced in a study of blood T cell repertoires in COVID-19. Here immunoSEQ multiplex PCR was the method, and the copy in TCRdb shows in-frame clones only, minus some. The data hold 110,000 or so clones, with approximately 85% observed a single time. The specimen sequenced was peripheral blood. All receptors derive from a woman aged 60-70 years with COVID-19, enrolled during active disease.

This rearrangement joins TRBV3-1 (or the pseudogene TRBV3-2) to TRBJ1-4; 8 nucleotides line up with TRBD1. Germline values: CDR1 LGHDT, CDR2 YNNKEL (reference sequence). This CDR3 has 17 residues. J gave up 6 bases and V 1 base, and 10 bases lay outside the gene matches. The CDR3 region has the DNA TGTGCCAGCAGCCAAGTTACCCAGGGGGCCGGAGATGAAAAACTGTTTTTT. It translates to CASSQVTQGAGDEKLFF.

The V call is TRBV5-1, the J call TRBJ2-5, with 10 nucleotides matching TRBD1. V lost 4 bases and J lost 2; bases outside the gene matches: 8. Germline V CDR1 and CDR2: SGHRS, YFSETQ. The CDR3 totals 16 residues. CDR3 in amino acids: CASSLGTGDGQETQYF. CDR3 DNA sequence: TGCGCCAGCAGCCTTGGGACAGGGGATGGTCAAGAGACCCAGTACTTC.

The sample holds a few counts of this clone. V usage is TRBV5-1 and J usage is TRBJ1-2; 7 positions match TRBD1. Germline loops: CDR1 SGHRS, CDR2 YFSETQ. This CDR3 contains 15 residues. V shed 3 bases and J 0 bases; nucleotides not matched to a gene: 5. The CDR3 loop is CASSWTGPANYGYTF. The CDR3 DNA is TGCGCCAGCAGCTGGACAGGACCGGCTAACTATGGCTACACCTTC.

The V call is TRBV6-6, the J call TRBJ1-2; TRBD1 matches 7 bases. The CDR3 is made up of 13 amino acids. J was trimmed by 0 bases and V by 7 bases; bases with no gene match: 2. Looked up from germline, CDR1 is MNHNY and CDR2 is SVGAGI (reference sequence). DNA of the CDR3: TGTGCCAGCACTACAGGGGCTAACTATGGCTACACCTTC. Its protein is CASTTGANYGYTF.

For the CDR3, the DNA is TGTGCCAGCAGCGTAGGGGACATCATCCCTGGAAACACCATATATTTT. This translates into CASSVGDIIPGNTIYF. This chain links TRBV9 with TRBJ1-3; tentative D call: TRBD1 (6 bases). Per the germline V gene, CDR1 is SGDLS and CDR2 is YYNGEE. Trimming took 0 bases from V and 2 from J, leaving 12 bases between them. The CDR3 runs to 16 residues.

The chain is built from TRBV11-2 and TRBJ2-2; TRBD2 agrees at 8 bases. The CDR3 has 15 amino acids. Germline V gives CDR1 SGHAT, CDR2 FQNNGV. J was trimmed by 6 bases and V by 4 bases; bases with no gene match: 7. The CDR3 loop is CASSSGGAGAGELFF. The CDR3 DNA follows: TGTGCCAGCAGCTCCGGGGGGGCCGGGGCCGGGGAGCTGTTTTTT.

V is TRBV12-2 and J is TRBJ1-2; the table's D call, TRBD1, has no DNA check behind it. TRBV12-2 constitutes a pseudogene. The CDR3 extends over 13 amino acids. The CDR3 nucleotides are TGTGCAAGTCGCCTCCGACAGGTCTATGGCTACACCTTC. Translated, it gives CASRLRQVYGYTF.

This chain connects TRBV2 to TRBJ2-5; 12 bases map to TRBD1. The CDR3 has 15 amino acids. Germline V gene data show CDR1 as SNHLY and CDR2 as FYNNEI. V shed 7 bases, J shed 5 bases, and the junction held 8 bases outside the gene matches. The CDR3 spells CASKIRDRGPETQYF. The CDR3 DNA follows: TGTGCCAGCAAGATCCGGGACAGGGGGCCGGAGACCCAGTACTTC.

The V gene is TRBV7-3, the J gene TRBJ2-7; D might be TRBD1 (6 bases). The V gene's germline CDR1 is SGHTA and CDR2 FQGTGA. Trimming removed 3 bases at V and 2 bases at J, with 8 bases between. The CDR3 spans 13 residues. The CDR3 nucleotides are TGTGCCAGCAGCTTGGACAGTGCCTACGAGCAGTACTTC. As protein: CASSLDSAYEQYF.

This chain uses TRBV15 with TRBJ1-1; D is undetermined. Per germline, CDR1 LNHNV and CDR2 YYDKDF (reference sequence). The CDR3 has 12 residues. Trimming cost V 1 base and J 4 bases, with 4 bases left between them. CDR3 protein: CATSRGGTEAFF. The CDR3 nucleotides read TGTGCCACCAGCAGAGGAGGCACTGAAGCTTTCTTT.

This clone came up once. The V call is TRBV7-9, the J call TRBJ2-1, with D possibly being TRBD2 (6 bases). Per the germline V gene, CDR1 is SEHNR and CDR2 is FQNEAQ (reference sequence). CDR3 size: 14 residues. Trimming stripped 8 bases from V and 0 bases from J, with 11 bases between. CDR3: CASPPGGSYNEQFF. CDR3 coding DNA: TGTGCCAGCCCTCCCGGGGGCTCCTACAATGAGCAGTTCTTC.

This CDR3 is CASSFWTGRNSPLHF. As DNA, the CDR3 is TGTGCCAGCAGTTTCTGGACAGGTCGAAATTCACCCCTCCACTTT. This sequence joins TRBV28 and TRBJ1-6; 7 bases fit TRBD1. The ends lost 3 bases at V and 7 bases at J; junction bases unmatched: 6. This CDR3 has 15 residues. CDR1 and CDR2 (germline): MDHEN, SYDVKM.

The rearrangement uses TRBV2 and TRBJ1-1; 7 positions agree with TRBD1. This CDR3 is built from 15 residues. Per germline, CDR1 SNHLY and CDR2 FYNNEI. V shed 6 bases and J 0 bases; nucleotides not matched to a gene: 7. CDR3 DNA sequence: TGTGCCAGCAGCCCGACAGGGCCCATGAACACTGAAGCTTTCTTT. It translates to CASSPTGPMNTEAFF.

The CDR3 DNA reads TGCGCCAGCAGCTTGACAGACAACACTGAAGCTTTCTTT. This gives the protein CASSLTDNTEAFF. The gene calls are TRBV5-1 and TRBJ1-1; D unresolved. This CDR3 region has 13 residues. Germline V gives CDR1 SGHRS, CDR2 YFSETQ. Trimming removed 1 base from V and 2 bases from J, with 6 bases in between.

The chain is built from TRBV4-1 and TRBJ2-3, with 7 bases fitting TRBD1. The junction had 8 bases not matched to a gene; V was cut back by 0 bases and J by 2 bases. Germline CDR1 MGHRA, CDR2 YSYEKL. The CDR3 covers 17 residues. The CDR3 reads CASSQDRAGGITDTQYF. The CDR3 DNA is TGCGCCAGCAGCCAAGATAGGGCAGGGGGTATCACAGATACGCAGTATTTT.

The chain joins TRBV12-5 to TRBJ2-3; D not resolved. Germline-derived CDR1 and CDR2 are LGHNT and FRNRAP. V was pared by 1 base and J by 4 bases, with 12 bases between. The CDR3 is 15 residues long. CDR3 residues: CASGLDSVASDTQYF. The CDR3 bases are TGTGCTAGTGGTTTGGACTCCGTCGCGTCAGATACGCAGTATTTT.

The chain carries TRBV9 and TRBJ2-7; TRBD2 matches 7 bases. With V trimmed by 0 bases and J by 2 bases, 5 bases remained unmatched. There are 15 residues in the CDR3. CDR1 and CDR2 from the germline V gene are SGDLS and YYNGEE. CDR3 nucleotides: TGTGCCAGCAGCGTAGAAAGCGGGGTAACCTACGAGCAGTACTTC. Its protein product is CASSVESGVTYEQYF.

The genes are TRBV5-4 and TRBJ2-1; tentative D call: TRBD2 (7 bases). This CDR3 comprises 17 residues. Per germline, CDR1 SGHNT and CDR2 YYREEE (reference sequence). V lost 4 bases, J lost 0 bases, and 17 bases lay in between. DNA for the CDR3: TGTGCCAGCAGCCGGGGGGCGGGGGCTCCCTCCTACAATGAGCAGTTCTTC. Residues: CASSRGAGAPSYNEQFF.

The chain is built from TRBV19 and TRBJ1-1; D is perhaps TRBD1 (5 bases). The V gene's germline CDR1 is LNHDA and CDR2 SQIVND (reference sequence). This CDR3 contains 16 residues. V was cut by 4 bases and J by 1 base, with 16 bases left in between. CDR3 sequence (DNA): TGTGCCAGTAGTACCCAATCGACAGCTACGAACACTGAAGCTTTCTTT. Translating gives CASSTQSTATNTEAFF. Together with reference TRBV19 and TRBJ1-1, the CDR3 gives the full variable domain: DGGITQSPKYLFRKEGQNVTLSCEQNLNHDAMYWYRQDPGQGLRLIYYSQIVNDFQKGDIAEGYSVSREKKESFPLTVTSAQKNPTAFYLCASSTQSTATNTEAFFGQGTRLTVV.

In this sample, this clone turned up many times. CDR3 DNA sequence: TGCAGCGCCCGCTGGACAGGTCAAGATACGCAGTATTTT. Protein sequence: CSARWTGQDTQYF. The chain is built from TRBV29-1 and TRBJ2-3; 7 positions match TRBD1. With 7 bases clipped from V and 5 bases from J, the junction kept 9 bases outside the gene matches. There are 13 residues in the CDR3. Per germline, CDR1 SQVTM and CDR2 ANQGSEA.

This chain joins TRBV5-1 and TRBJ1-4, with D possibly matching TRBD1 (5 bases). From germline, CDR1 is SGHRS and CDR2 YFSETQ. CDR3 length: 15 residues. With 0 bases removed from V and 9 bases from J, the gap between germline ends came to 15 bases. The CDR3 coding sequence is TGCGCCAGCAGCTTGGACTCCGGGACTCAGCAAAAACTGTTTTTT. Residues: CASSLDSGTQQKLFF.

In DNA, the CDR3 is TGTGCCAGCAGTTATACCGGGACAGAAACCTCCTACGAGCAGTACTTC. This translates into CASSYTGTETSYEQYF. This chain connects TRBV6-9 to TRBJ2-7; 7 nucleotides line up with TRBD1. Germline V gene sequence: CDR1 MNHGY, CDR2 SVAAGI. The CDR3 totals 16 residues. Trimming at V came to 2 bases and at J to 0 bases, leaving 7 bases not matched to a gene.

This clone was counted a single time. The gene calls are TRBV5-1 and TRBJ1-2; 7 positions match TRBD1. Trimming at V came to 0 bases and at J to 3 bases, leaving 5 bases not matched to a gene. CDR1 SGHRS and CDR2 YFSETQ come from the germline V gene. This CDR3 spans 15 amino acids. The CDR3 region has the DNA TGCGCCAGCAGCTTGGACGAGGGGGCGGACTATGGCTACACCTTC. It specifies CASSLDEGADYGYTF.

The rearrangement uses TRBV4-2 and TRBJ2-1; 13 bases line up with TRBD2. The CDR3 extends over 17 amino acids. The J segment lost 9 bases and the V segment lost 2 bases, leaving 10 bases of the junction unmatched. Germline V gene data show CDR1 as LGHNA and CDR2 as YNFKEQ. This CDR3 reads CASSQTGTSGEQGEQFF. CDR3 in DNA: TGTGCCAGCAGCCAAACCGGGACTAGCGGGGAACAGGGTGAGCAGTTCTTC.

The V and J genes are TRBV28 and TRBJ1-2; possibly TRBD1 for D (6 bases). Germline V gives CDR1 MDHEN, CDR2 SYDVKM. This CDR3 spans 13 amino acids. Trimming removed 7 bases at V and 1 base at J, with 10 bases between. The CDR3 coding sequence is TGTGCCAGCAATGTACAGGGTAACTATGGCTACACCTTC. It translates to CASNVQGNYGYTF.

V usage is TRBV2 and J usage is TRBJ1-5; no reliable D call. V shed 0 bases and J shed 0 bases, with 12 bases lying between them. The CDR3 is 17 residues long. The germline V gene encodes CDR1 SNHLY and CDR2 FYNNEI. The CDR3 DNA reads TGTGCCAGCAGTGAAGCGGTTGCGGTTTATAGCAATCAGCCCCAGCATTTT. This gives the protein CASSEAVAVYSNQPQHF.

The genes are TRBV29-1 and TRBJ1-1; D may be TRBD1 (6 bases). Germline lookup yields CDR1 SQVTM and CDR2 ANQGSEA. The V and J ends lost 2 bases and 4 bases respectively, with 11 bases between them. The CDR3 has 13 amino acids. The CDR3 DNA follows: TGCAGCGTTGAAAGACAGGCGGGCACTGAAGCTTTCTTT. It specifies CSVERQAGTEAFF.